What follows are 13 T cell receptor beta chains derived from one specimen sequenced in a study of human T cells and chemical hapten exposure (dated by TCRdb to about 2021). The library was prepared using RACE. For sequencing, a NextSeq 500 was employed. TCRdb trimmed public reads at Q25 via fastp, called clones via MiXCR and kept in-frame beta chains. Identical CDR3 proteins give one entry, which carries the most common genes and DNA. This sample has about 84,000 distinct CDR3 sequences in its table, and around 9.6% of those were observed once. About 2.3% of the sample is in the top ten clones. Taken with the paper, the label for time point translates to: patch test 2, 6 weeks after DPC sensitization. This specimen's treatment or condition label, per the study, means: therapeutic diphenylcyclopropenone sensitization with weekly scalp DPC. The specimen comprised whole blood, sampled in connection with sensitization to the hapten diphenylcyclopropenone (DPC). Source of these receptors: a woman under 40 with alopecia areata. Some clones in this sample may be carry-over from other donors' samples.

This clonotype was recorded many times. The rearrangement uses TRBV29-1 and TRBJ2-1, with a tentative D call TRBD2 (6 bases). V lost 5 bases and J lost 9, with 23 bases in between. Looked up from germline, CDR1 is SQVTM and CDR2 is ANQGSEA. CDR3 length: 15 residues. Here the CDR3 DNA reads TGCAGCGTTCGTGCTCTTACTAGCCCAGGCGGTGAGCAGTTCTTC. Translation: CSVRALTSPGGEQFF.

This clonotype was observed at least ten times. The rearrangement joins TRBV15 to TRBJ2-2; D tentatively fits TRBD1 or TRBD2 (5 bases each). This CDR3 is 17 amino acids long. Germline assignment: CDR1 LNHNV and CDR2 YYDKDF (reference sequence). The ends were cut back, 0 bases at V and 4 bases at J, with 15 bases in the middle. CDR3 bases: TGTGCCACCAGCAGAGATCGAGCGGTAGGGACCACCGGGGAGCTGTTTTTT. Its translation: CATSRDRAVGTTGELFF.

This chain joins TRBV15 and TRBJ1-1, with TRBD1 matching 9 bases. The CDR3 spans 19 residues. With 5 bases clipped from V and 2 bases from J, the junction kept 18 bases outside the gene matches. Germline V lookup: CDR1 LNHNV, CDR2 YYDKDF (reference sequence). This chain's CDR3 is CATSGQALDRGYPNTEAFF. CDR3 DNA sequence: TGTGCCACCAGCGGCCAGGCCCTTGACAGGGGGTACCCTAACACTGAAGCTTTCTTT.

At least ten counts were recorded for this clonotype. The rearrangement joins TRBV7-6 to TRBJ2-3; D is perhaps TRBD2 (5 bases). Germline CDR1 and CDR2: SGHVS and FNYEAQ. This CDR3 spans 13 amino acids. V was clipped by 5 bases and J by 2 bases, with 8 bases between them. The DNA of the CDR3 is TGTGCCAGCAGCACCCGGGACACAGATACGCAGTATTTT. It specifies CASSTRDTDTQYF.

The CDR3 DNA reads as TGCAGCGTTTCATGGGTCGGGGCCAACGTCCTGACTTTC. Translating gives CSVSWVGANVLTF. The rearrangement uses TRBV29-1 and TRBJ2-6; D is uncertain. The CDR3 spans 13 residues. The germline V and J ends were trimmed by 5 bases and 4 bases, with 9 bases remaining between them. CDR1 and CDR2 from the germline V gene are SQVTM and ANQGSEA.

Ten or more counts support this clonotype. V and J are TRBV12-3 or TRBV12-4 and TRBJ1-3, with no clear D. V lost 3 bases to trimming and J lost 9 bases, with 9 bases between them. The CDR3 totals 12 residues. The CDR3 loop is CASSFSVGTIYF. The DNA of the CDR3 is TGTGCCAGCAGTTTTTCAGTCGGCACCATATATTTT.

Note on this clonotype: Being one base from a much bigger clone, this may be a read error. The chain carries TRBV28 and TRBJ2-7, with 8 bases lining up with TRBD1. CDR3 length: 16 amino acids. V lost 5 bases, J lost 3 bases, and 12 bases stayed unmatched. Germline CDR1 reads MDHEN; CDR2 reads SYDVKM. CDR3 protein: CASSPTPDRVLYEQYF. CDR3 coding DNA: TGTGCCAGCAGTCCAACCCCGGACAGGGTTCTCTACGAGCAGTACTTC.

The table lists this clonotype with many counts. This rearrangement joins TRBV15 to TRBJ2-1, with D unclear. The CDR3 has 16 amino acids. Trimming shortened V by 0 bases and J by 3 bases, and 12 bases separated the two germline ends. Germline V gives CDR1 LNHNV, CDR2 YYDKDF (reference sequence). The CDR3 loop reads CATSRDVADYYNEQFF. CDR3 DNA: TGTGCCACCAGCAGAGATGTGGCAGATTACTACAATGAGCAGTTCTTC.

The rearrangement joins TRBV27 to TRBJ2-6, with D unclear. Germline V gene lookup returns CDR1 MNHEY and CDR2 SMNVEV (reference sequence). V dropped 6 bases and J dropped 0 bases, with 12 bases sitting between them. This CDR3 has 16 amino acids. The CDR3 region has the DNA TGTGCCAGCAGGGGTGCATCGGACTCTGGGGCCAACGTCCTGACTTTC. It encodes CASRGASDSGANVLTF.

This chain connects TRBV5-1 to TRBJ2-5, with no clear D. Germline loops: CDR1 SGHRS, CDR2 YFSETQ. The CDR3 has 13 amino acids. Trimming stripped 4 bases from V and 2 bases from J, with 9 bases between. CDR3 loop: CASSSRPQETQYF. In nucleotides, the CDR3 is TGCGCCAGCAGCAGCCGACCACAAGAGACCCAGTACTTC.

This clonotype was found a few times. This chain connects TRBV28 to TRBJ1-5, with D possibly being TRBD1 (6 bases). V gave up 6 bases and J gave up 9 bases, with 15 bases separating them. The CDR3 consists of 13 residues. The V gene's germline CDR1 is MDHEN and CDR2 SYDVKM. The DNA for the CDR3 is TGTGCCAGCAGATCATTCAGGGGTTGGCCCCAGCATTTT. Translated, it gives CASRSFRGWPQHF.

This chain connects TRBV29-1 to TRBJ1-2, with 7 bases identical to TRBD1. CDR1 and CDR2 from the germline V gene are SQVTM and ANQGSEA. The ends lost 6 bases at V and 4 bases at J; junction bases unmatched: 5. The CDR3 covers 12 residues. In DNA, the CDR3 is TGCAGCGTAGCTGGACAGGTCTATGGCTACACCTTC. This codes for CSVAGQVYGYTF.

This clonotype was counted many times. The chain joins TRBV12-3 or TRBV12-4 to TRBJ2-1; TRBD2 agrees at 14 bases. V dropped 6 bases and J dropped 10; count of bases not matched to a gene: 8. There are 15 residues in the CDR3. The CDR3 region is CASSPGLAGVKEQFF. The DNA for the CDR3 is TGTGCCAGCAGCCCGGGACTAGCGGGAGTAAAGGAGCAGTTCTTC.